Below are 18 T cell receptor beta chains sequenced from a single sample in a study of shared clonotypes between healthy human individuals. Clones were read by immunoSEQ multiplex PCR, and TCRdb kept only the in-frame ones, dropping some. The sample contains 550,000 to 700,000 clones, more than 70% of which appear only once. The sequencing input was memory CD4+ T cells sorted from blood. Regarding subset: CD45RA-negative fraction. The receptors originated from a woman aged 25 to 39 in good health.

The rearrangement joins TRBV25-1 to TRBJ1-4, with D maybe TRBD1 (6 bases). This CDR3 is 15 amino acids long. Germline V lookup: CDR1 MGHDK, CDR2 SYGVNS. The germline V and J ends were trimmed by 4 bases and 8 bases, with 17 bases remaining between them. The CDR3 DNA follows: TGTGCCAGCAGTGCCGCGACAGGATATCAGGAAAAACTGTTTTTT. Amino acids: CASSAATGYQEKLFF.

The gene calls are TRBV7-9 and TRBJ1-5, with 7 bases aligning to TRBD1. Trimming removed 4 bases from V and 6 bases from J; junction bases left unmatched: 6. This CDR3 has 14 residues. Germline CDR1 is SEHNR and CDR2 is FQNEAQ (reference sequence). CDR3 sequence (DNA): TGTGCCAGCAGCTCACAGGGGTTTGGTCAGCCCCAGCATTTT. It is translated as CASSSQGFGQPQHF.

The CDR3 DNA sequence: TGTGCCAGCAGCGTCGCTGGGGGGGATGAGCAGTTCTTC. It translates to CASSVAGGDEQFF. This sequence joins TRBV7-3 and TRBJ2-1, with 7 bases matching TRBD2. Looked up from germline, CDR1 is SGHTA and CDR2 is FQGTGA. The CDR3 runs 13 residues. The V gene end was trimmed by 5 bases and the J gene end by 8 bases; junction bases not matched to a gene: 6.

The chain recombines TRBV28 with TRBJ2-6, with D perhaps TRBD1 (6 bases). Germline values: CDR1 MDHEN, CDR2 SYDVKM. Between the trimmed V and J ends, which lost 7 bases and 2 bases, there was a span of 12 bases. The length of the CDR3 is 15 residues. CDR3 amino acids: CASTIQGAGANVLTF. The CDR3 nucleotides read TGTGCCAGCACAATACAGGGAGCTGGGGCCAACGTCCTGACTTTC.

In its sample, this clone was seen a few times. This CDR3 reads CASRRLDADTQYF. CDR3 nucleotide sequence: TGTGCCAGCCGGAGACTAGATGCAGATACGCAGTATTTT. The chain is built from TRBV27 and TRBJ2-3; D may be TRBD2 (6 bases). This CDR3 has 13 amino acids. The germline V gene encodes CDR1 MNHEY and CDR2 SMNVEV (reference sequence). Trimming took off 8 bases at V and 4 bases at J, with 13 bases between the two ends.

The chain is built from TRBV28 and TRBJ1-1, with no clear D. The CDR3 length is 14 residues. Trimming took off 5 bases at V and 0 bases at J, with 10 bases between the two ends. Germline V CDR1 and CDR2: MDHEN, SYDVKM. The CDR3 nucleotides are TGTGCCAGCAGTAAGGGTGGGGTGAACACTGAAGCTTTCTTT. Protein: CASSKGGVNTEAFF.

Remarks on this clone: This likely stems from a read error, as it lies one base from a far larger clone. This chain links TRBV29-1 with TRBJ1-2; D unresolved. This CDR3 is 12 amino acids long. Germline values: CDR1 SQVTM, CDR2 ANQGSEA. The CDR3 loop is CNVEDLPYGYTF. The CDR3 DNA reads as TGCAACGTTGAAGATCTACCGTATGGCTACACCTTC.

This chain's CDR3 is CSVRQGATGELFF. CDR3 nucleotides: TGCAGCGTTCGACAGGGGGCGACCGGGGAGCTGTTTTTT. The rearrangement joins TRBV29-1 to TRBJ2-2; 10 nucleotides line up with TRBD1. V gave up 5 bases and J gave up 5 bases; unmatched junction bases: 2. Germline CDR1 and CDR2: SQVTM and ANQGSEA. This CDR3 region has 13 residues.

Details on this clone: Other nucleotide sequences from this sample produce the same CDR3. CDR3: CASSRTGDSNQPQHF. The CDR3 DNA reads TGCGCCAGCAGCCGGACAGGGGATAGCAATCAGCCCCAGCATTTT. The genes are TRBV5-1 and TRBJ1-5; 9 nucleotides agree with TRBD1. Germline CDR1 reads SGHRS; CDR2 reads YFSETQ. V was pared by 4 bases and J by 0 bases, with 2 bases of the junction left unmatched. The CDR3 is 15 residues long.

J is TRBJ1-4 and V is TRBV25-1; maybe TRBD1 (5 bases). V was pared by 6 bases and J by 6 bases, with 14 bases between. This CDR3 has 14 residues. The germline gives CDR1 MGHDK, CDR2 SYGVNS. The CDR3 nucleotides read TGTGCCAGCAGGCCCGGGGGAGAGTATGAAAAACTGTTTTTT. Translated: CASRPGGEYEKLFF.

The chain carries TRBV5-4 and TRBJ1-2; 9 bases align to TRBD1. Germline V CDR1 and CDR2: SGHNT, YYREEE (reference sequence). The CDR3 consists of 17 residues. The V segment lost 2 bases and the J segment 5 bases; nucleotides outside the gene matches: 13. CDR3 nucleotide sequence: TGTGCCAGCAGCTTACCGGGACAGGGAGGTTTAGGGTATGGCTACACCTTC. Protein product: CASSLPGQGGLGYGYTF.

Turning to this clone: This sequence may be a read error, since a much larger clone differs from it by one base. This sample also contains other DNA sequences that code for the same CDR3. V gene TRBV27 combines with J gene TRBJ1-3, with D hard to call. Germline assignment: CDR1 MNHEY and CDR2 SMNVEV (reference sequence). V shed 5 bases and J shed 3 bases, with 8 bases lying between them. This CDR3 is built from 13 residues. The CDR3 protein is CASSPAGGNTIYF. Here the CDR3 DNA reads TGTGCCAGCAGTCCGGCGGGTGGAAACACCATATATTTT.

This clone was counted once. The J gene is TRBJ2-1, the V gene TRBV2; 7 bases agree with TRBD2. The germline CDR1 and CDR2 sequences are SNHLY and FYNNEI. After removal of 6 bases from V and 5 bases from J, the junction contained 7 bases not matched to a gene. This CDR3 has 14 amino acids. DNA of the CDR3: TGTGCCAGCAGCCAATCGAGCGGGGACAATGAGCAGTTCTTC. As protein: CASSQSSGDNEQFF.

The rearrangement uses TRBV28 and TRBJ2-5, with no clear D. Germline V lookup: CDR1 MDHEN, CDR2 SYDVKM. Trimming shortened V by 7 bases and J by 2 bases, and 11 bases separated the two germline ends. The CDR3 is 13 residues long. The CDR3 loop is CASTKPQQETQYF. The DNA of the CDR3 is TGTGCCAGCACTAAACCCCAGCAAGAGACCCAGTACTTC.

CDR3 DNA: TGCGCCAGCAGCTTGCGGGTTGGGGGGAAGCCCCAGCATTTT. Protein sequence: CASSLRVGGKPQHF. The chain joins TRBV5-1 to TRBJ1-5, with D possibly TRBD1 on 5 matching bases. This CDR3 has 14 residues. Per the germline V gene, CDR1 is SGHRS and CDR2 is YFSETQ. The germline V and J ends were trimmed by 1 base and 8 bases, with 13 bases remaining between them. The variable domain in full, completed from reference TRBV5-1 and TRBJ1-5, reads KAGVTQTPRYLIKTRGQQVTLSCSPISGHRSVSWYQQTPGQGLQFLFEYFSETQRNKGNFPGRFSGRQFSNSRSEMNVSTLELGDSALYLCASSLRVGGKPQHFGDGTRLSIL.

This clone was found a few times. V and J are TRBV7-9 and TRBJ2-2; the match to TRBD2 covers 12 bases. After removal of 10 bases from V and 2 bases from J, the junction contained 2 bases not matched to a gene. The CDR3 spans 14 residues. From germline, CDR1 is SEHNR and CDR2 FQNEAQ (reference sequence). Here the CDR3 reads CATGLAGNTGELFF. DNA for the CDR3: TGTGCCACTGGACTAGCGGGAAACACCGGGGAGCTGTTTTTT.

As for this clone: It may be a read error: a sequence one base away is much more abundant. This specimen includes other DNA sequences encoding the same CDR3. DNA for the CDR3: TGCGCCAGCAGCTTGGAGGGTGGACAGCCCCAGCATTTT. Translating gives CASSLEGGQPQHF. The V gene is TRBV5-1, the J gene TRBJ1-5; unclear D gene. Germline-derived CDR1 and CDR2 are SGHRS and YFSETQ. The CDR3 runs to 13 residues. Trimming pared 0 bases from V and 7 bases from J, leaving 8 bases between. The entire variable domain, with the rest obtained from reference TRBV5-1 and TRBJ1-5, is as follows: KAGVTQTPRYLIKTRGQQVTLSCSPISGHRSVSWYQQTPGQGLQFLFEYFSETQRNKGNFPGRFSGRQFSNSRSEMNVSTLELGDSALYLCASSLEGGQPQHFGDGTRLSIL.

This clone was seen many times. The chain uses TRBV7-6 and TRBJ2-7, with 9 nucleotides matching TRBD1. Germline V lookup: CDR1 SGHVS, CDR2 FNYEAQ. This CDR3 is 17 amino acids long. V shed 2 bases, J shed 6 bases, and the junction held 14 bases outside the gene matches. CDR3 in amino acids: CASSLMSSGTGTTEQYF. The CDR3 DNA reads TGTGCCAGCAGCTTAATGTCGAGCGGGACAGGGACCACCGAGCAGTACTTC. Combining the CDR3 with reference TRBV7-6 and TRBJ2-7 gives the whole variable domain GAGVSQSPRYKVTKRGQDVALRCDPISGHVSLYWYRQALGQGPEFLTYFNYEAQQDKSGLPNDRFSAERPEGSISTLTIQRTEQRDSAMYRCASSLMSSGTGTTEQYFGPGTRLTVT.